This T cell receptor (beta chain) was documented in a study of blood T cell repertoires in COVID-19. Turning to the study itself: Material from acute and convalescent COVID-19 was sourced from the United States, Italy and Spain. PBMCs, B-cell-depleted T cells, or T cells were the source of the cDNA or gDNA that made up the material.

J was trimmed by 6 bases and V by 0 bases; bases with no gene match: 13. Per the germline V gene, CDR1 is GTSNPN and CDR2 is SVGIG (reference sequence). This CDR3 spans 16 amino acids. In the authors' methods: Amplification of reference gene primers provided the estimated nucleated cell counts. Profiled with immunoSEQ multiplex PCR; TCRdb holds only in-frame clones, not every one. V and J calls and clone size come straight from that table; D and trimming were deduced from the DNA. The sample lists under 200,000 clones, about 88% occurring once. This TCR came from a man aged 25-45 years with active or convalescent COVID-19. Sample: peripheral blood. This chain uses TRBV30 with TRBJ2-7; 8 positions match TRBD1. CDR3 residues: CAWSVLRQGLEREQYF. Here the CDR3 DNA reads TGTGCCTGGAGTGTACTGCGACAGGGGCTAGAGCGCGAGCAGTACTTC.